In its sample, the clone carrying this T cell receptor (beta chain) was seen many times. The antigen remains undetermined. This specimen comes from a study of Graves' ophthalmopathy and Graves' hyperthyroidism. Broader study findings: The model flagged ophthalmopathy progression at 70% to 71% sensitivity and 72% to 80% specificity.

Researchers took RNA transcripts and amplified TCR beta CDR3 regions from them. The authors performed first-round RT-PCR with HTBI primers and then a second-round multiplex PCR. TCRdb analysed the multiplex PCR reads with MiXCR anew, one entry per CDR3 protein. This sample yields about 400,000 distinct CDR3 sequences, of which around 19% are seen a single time; roughly 1.4% belongs to the top ten. Per germline, CDR1 MNHEY and CDR2 SVGAGI. This CDR3 region has 13 residues. V gave up 2 bases and J gave up 0 bases, with 5 bases separating them. Sample: peripheral blood. V and J are TRBV6-5 and TRBJ2-7; D remains unclear. The clonotype was recovered from a woman under 30 with Graves' ophthalmopathy. CDR3 sequence reads: CASSYQASYEQYF. CDR3 nucleotides: TGTGCCAGCAGTTACCAGGCCTCCTACGAGCAGTACTTC.